The clone carrying this T cell receptor (beta chain) was counted a few times. What it binds is unknown. This entry comes from a study of beta chain features in type 1 diabetes. Purity of each sorted population was above 98%. Study observations and caveats: PCR could preferentially amplify shorter templates, alike in patients and controls.

Expressed TCRB transcripts were sequenced after all isolated RNA was converted to cDNA. Some 3.6 million reads per sample were averaged for naive, central memory and regulatory samples. The method was immunoSEQ multiplex PCR; TCRdb's version includes in-frame clones alone and lacks a portion of them. Of 130,000 or so clones in the sample, 9.7% were seen once. There are 12 residues in the CDR3. Germline V gene data show CDR1 as SGHAT and CDR2 as FQNNGV. V gave up 2 bases and J gave up 12 bases, with 10 bases separating them. The chain couples TRBV11-2 to TRBJ2-2, with a weak D call TRBD1 (6 bases). This sequence was found in a woman between 35 and 50 years old in good health. The sample comprised central memory CD4+ T cells from blood. The CDR3 sequence is CASSLRTGQLFF. The CDR3 nucleotides read TGTGCCAGCAGCTTAAGAACAGGGCAGCTGTTTTTT.